The rows below give T cell receptor beta chains drawn from one sample of a study of control samples from healthy donors and cancer patients. TCRdb keeps only in-frame clones here, not all; method: immunoSEQ multiplex PCR. Among approximately 79,000 clones listed, 75% to 90% were seen once. Sequencing used blood. The receptors shown here come from a man aged 50 to 59 in good health. Both conserved end residues are part of each CDR3. A D gene is named only where the DNA matches it firmly. Not every row has a clone size; where given, it reads once, few, many or a size class.

>TRBV5-4|-|-|TRBJ2-6
TGTGCCAGCAGCTTTTTACTCTCTGGGGCCAACGTCCTGACTTTC
CASSFLLSGANVLTF
>TRBV5-6|-|-|TRBJ2-6
TGTGCCAGCAGCTCCACGGGCTTACGGGCCAACGTCCTGACTTTC
CASSSTGLRANVLTF
>TRBV7-9|-|-|TRBJ2-3
TGTGCCAGCAGGCCCAAGGACAGATTTAGCACAGATACGCAGTATTTT
CASRPKDRFSTDTQYF
>TRBV12-5|-|-|TRBJ2-2
TGTGCTAGTGGTTTGGGGGCTGGGGGGGAGCTGTTTTTT
CASGLGAGGELFF
>TRBV6-5|-|-|TRBJ2-2
TGTGCCAGCGCGAAGGCTACCACGAACACCGGGGAGCTGTTTTTT
CASAKATTNTGELFF
>TRBV6-6|-|-|TRBJ1-3
TGTGCCAGCAGTGGCACGGACAGTTGGGGAAACACCATATATTTT
CASSGTDSWGNTIYF
>TRBV6-1|-|TRBD1|TRBJ1-2
TGTGCCAGCAGTGAAAATCGAAAAATAGGACAGGGGTTTGGATATGGCTACACCTTC
CASSENRKIGQGFGYGYTF
>TRBV30|few|TRBD1|TRBJ2-2
TGTGCCTGGAGCCCGGGGACAGGGAGGACCGGGGAGCTGTTTTTT
CAWSPGTGRTGELFF
>TRBV10-3|-|-|TRBJ2-7
TGTGCCATCAGTGACCCTGCGGGCGAGCAGTACTTC
CAISDPAGEQYF
>TRBV7-7|few|TRBD1|TRBJ1-6
TGTGCTAGCAGCTTAGACAGGGTTTCACCCCTCCACTTT
CASSLDRVSPLHF
>TRBV18|-|-|TRBJ2-3
TGTGCCAGCTCACCGATAAGCGGGCCTTACACAGATACGCAGTATTTT
CASSPISGPYTDTQYF
>TRBV11-2|-|-|TRBJ1-2
TGTGCCAGCAGCTTAGATCGGGGGAATGGCTACACCTTC
CASSLDRGNGYTF
>TRBV14|-|-|TRBJ2-3
TGTGCCAGCAGCCAGCCTAGGGCAGATACGCAGTATTTT
CASSQPRADTQYF
>TRBV4-1|-|TRBD1|TRBJ2-7
TGCGCCAGCAGCCCCCAGACAGGGGGCGCCTACGAGCAGTACTTC
CASSPQTGGAYEQYF
>TRBV6-5|-|-|TRBJ1-5
TGTGCCAGCAGTTATTCGCAGGGGTTTCAGCCCCAGCATTTT
CASSYSQGFQPQHF
>TRBV30|-|-|TRBJ1-1
TGTGCCTGGAGAATATGGTCAGGCACTGAAGCTTTCTTT
CAWRIWSGTEAFF
>TRBV30|-|-|TRBJ1-6
TGTGCCTGGAGTGCGGGGGCACGGTCACCCCTCCACTTT
CAWSAGARSPLHF
>TRBV6-6|-|TRBD1|TRBJ1-1
TGTGCCAGCAGTACTAACAGGGGGACTGAAGCTTTCTTT
CASSTNRGTEAFF
>TRBV10-3|-|TRBD2|TRBJ2-5
TGTGCCACCTCCGGGACTAGCGGGGGGGCCCCAGAGACCCAGTACTTC
CATSGTSGGAPETQYF
>TRBV7-9|-|TRBD1|TRBJ1-2
TGTGCCAGCAGCGCCGGGACAGGGGACAACTATGGCTACACCTTC
CASSAGTGDNYGYTF
>TRBV5-1|-|-|TRBJ1-6
TGCGCCAGTACTAGGACGGATAATTCACCCCTCCACTTT
CASTRTDNSPLHF
>TRBV4-1|-|TRBD1|TRBJ2-7
TGCGCCAGCAGCCAAGAAATTCGGGGACAGGGAAGCGAGCAGTACTTC
CASSQEIRGQGSEQYF
>TRBV9|-|-|TRBJ1-6
TGTGCCAGCAGTACGGGAGGGCAAAATTCACCCCTCCACTTT
CASSTGGQNSPLHF
>TRBV7-2|-|TRBD1|TRBJ2-5
TGTGCCAGCAGCGCGTCGGGGACAGGGGGCTTGGAGACCCAGTACTTC
CASSASGTGGLETQYF
>TRBV7-6|few|TRBD1|TRBJ1-5
TGTGCCAGCCAACATGGGGACAGGGGGTATAATCAGCCCCAGCATTTT
CASQHGDRGYNQPQHF
>TRBV3-1/TRBV3-2|-|-|TRBJ1-2
TGTGCCAGCAGCCTTGGAGGGGAGGACTATGGCTACACCTTC
CASSLGGEDYGYTF
>TRBV7-2|-|TRBD1|TRBJ1-2
TGTGCCAGCAGCTTACCGGGACAGTCATACGGCTACACCTTC
CASSLPGQSYGYTF
>TRBV5-1|-|TRBD2|TRBJ2-7
TGCGCCAGCAGCTTACCCGGGAGGGGAGGCGAGCAGTACTTC
CASSLPGRGGEQYF
>TRBV4-1|-|TRBD1|TRBJ2-1
TGCGCCAGCAGCCATTCTGGGCAGGGGGCGATGGAGGAGCAGTTCTTC
CASSHSGQGAMEEQFF
>TRBV7-7|-|-|TRBJ2-3
TGTGCTAGCAGCTTAGGTACACACGGAGATACGCAGTATTTT
CASSLGTHGDTQYF
>TRBV18|-|-|TRBJ1-1
TGTGCCAGCTCACCACCCCGGAACACTGAAGCTTTCTTT
CASSPPRNTEAFF
>TRBV6-5|-|TRBD2|TRBJ2-5
TGTGCCAGCACTGTATCTAGCGGGGGGGAGACCCAGTACTTC
CASTVSSGGETQYF
>TRBV7-2|-|-|TRBJ2-7
TGTGCCAGCAGCACTTGGGACGGCTACGAGCAGTACTTC
CASSTWDGYEQYF
>TRBV19|-|-|TRBJ2-2
TGTGCCAGTAGTATCGGACTGAAGGGCCGGGAGCTGTTTTTT
CASSIGLKGRELFF
>TRBV21-1|-|-|TRBJ2-3
TGTGCCAGCAGCAAAGTGGGTAGCACAGATACGCAGTATTTT
CASSKVGSTDTQYF
>TRBV30|-|-|TRBJ2-7
TGTGCCTGGAGTGTCAGGACCTACGAGCAGTACTTC
CAWSVRTYEQYF
>TRBV6-1|-|TRBD1|TRBJ2-7
TGTGCCAGCAGTGAAGGCGGGGACAGGGTCGAGCAGTACTTC
CASSEGGDRVEQYF
>TRBV6-1|-|TRBD2|TRBJ2-2
TGTGCCAGCAGTGAGGCTAGCGGGGGGACCACCGGGGAGCTGTTTTTT
CASSEASGGTTGELFF
>TRBV30|-|-|TRBJ1-3
TGTGCCTGGACCTCGGTCTCGGCAACTGGAAACACCATATATTTT
CAWTSVSATGNTIYF
>TRBV24-1|-|-|TRBJ2-1
TGTGCCACCAGTGATAGTTCGAGACGGTACAATGAGCAGTTCTTC
CATSDSSRRYNEQFF
>TRBV5-1|-|-|TRBJ1-4
TGCGCCAGCAGCTGGAGGCCGGATGGGGAAAAACTGTTTTTT
CASSWRPDGEKLFF
>TRBV2|-|-|TRBJ1-6
TGTGCCAGCAGTGGGCCGTTAGATATTCCCCTCCACTTT
CASSGPLDIPLHF
>TRBV24-1|-|TRBD1|TRBJ2-1
TGTGCCACCAGTGCCCCGACAGGGTCTCGGAATGAGCAGTTCTTC
CATSAPTGSRNEQFF
>TRBV7-7|-|TRBD1|TRBJ1-5
TGTGCTAGCAGCCCGGACAGGGATCAGCCCCAGCATTTT
CASSPDRDQPQHF
>TRBV7-2|-|-|TRBJ1-4
TGTGCCAGCAGCTTAGTACCGGGGGGAGATGAAAAACTGTTTTTT
CASSLVPGGDEKLFF
>TRBV3-1/TRBV3-2|once|-|TRBJ1-6
TGTGCCAGCAGCCGGGACGCAGGTAGTCCACCCCTCCACTTT
CASSRDAGSPPLHF
>TRBV7-2|-|-|TRBJ1-4
TGTGCCAGCAGCTTTAGGCGGCGAGAAGGGGAAAAACTGTTTTTT
CASSFRRREGEKLFF
>TRBV12-3/TRBV12-4|-|-|TRBJ2-7
TGTGCCAGCAGCAGGACAGTTACCTACGAGCAGTACTTC
CASSRTVTYEQYF
>TRBV20-1|-|-|TRBJ1-1
TGCAGTGCCACACAGAACACTGAAGCTTTCTTT
CSATQNTEAFF
>TRBV6-5|-|-|TRBJ2-7
TGTGCCAGCAGACTTCGATGGGGCTACGAGCAGTACTTC
CASRLRWGYEQYF
>TRBV5-8|-|-|TRBJ2-6
TGTGCCAGCAGCGCAGACTCGTCTGGGGCCAACGTCCTGACTTTC
CASSADSSGANVLTF